This entry describes one TCR beta chain. Its antigen is unknown. Per-nucleotide qualities are absent, and no much larger clonotype sits a single base away. The source of the sample is a study of cytomegalovirus exposure and HLA in healthy donors (dated by TCRdb to about 2017). For the wider study: In an earlier analysis of several hundred of the donors, less than 350 Gb of sequence data and 90 million to 120 million unique TCR beta sequences from 180 million or so T cells were reported. An early release that covered some 640 HLA-typed donors contained approximately 300 gigabases of sequencing data and tens of millions of unique TCR sequences. Among the roughly 400 genotyped donors, around 81% belonged to the genetic ancestry cluster associated with self-reported Caucasian donors. The study aimed to test whether cataloging public T cell receptors could reveal signatures of past pathogen exposure. Using immunosequencing, the study profiled T cell repertoires from around 680 subjects and related those repertoires to cytomegalovirus serostatus. In addition to the first cohort of 666 subjects, a separate validation cohort of 120 different subjects was used. To predict cytomegalovirus infection status, the study combined high-throughput TCR immunosequencing, statistical association of individual TCRs with disease status, and machine learning. A later analysis re-examined previously published TCR beta repertoires from more than 550 donors and added high-resolution HLA genotyping to investigate patterns of TCR occurrence. The later analysis used no new phenotypic data to find candidate immune exposures, relying instead on TCR beta sequences and their occurrence across donors. An earlier analysis of nearly 600 of the donors applied high-throughput TCR beta sequencing to assess whether each TCR beta V gene segment acted as functional or pseudogenic. Donor age, sex, ethnicity and CMV serostatus were compiled together with the repertoire data. A later genetic analysis used genome-wide SNP genotypes for about 65% of the 666 donors, treating that subset as a discovery cohort. All discovery cohort repertoires had been generated on a single sequencing platform. Both class I and class II loci were covered by HLA typing, at four-digit resolution. The number of typed donors differed by locus: about 629-630 for A, B, C, DRB1 and DQB1; 522 for DQA1; 606 for DPA1; and 450 to 480 for DPB1. Roughly five DR-DQ haplotypes were treated as single units for association and clustering because of strong linkage in the cohort. Across approximately 400 genotyped donors of the cohort, an average of roughly 230,000 unique TCR beta nucleotide sequences per donor were sequenced, and approximately 17% of those sequences were non-productive.

From the cysteine through the phenylalanine, the CDR3 covers 16 amino acids. Only the CDR3 portion is preserved as DNA: 48 bases, with reading frame beginning at the first base. CDR1 and CDR2 (SEHNR, FQNEAQ) derive from the germline V gene (reference sequence). V is pruned by 8 bases and J by 0 bases, leaving 8 bases of the junction without a gene match. The full study reports these points: While some public TCRs were present in many individuals, most TCR sequences turned up only very rarely across donors. In a later analysis, the rate of TCR association differed among HLA loci, with DRB1 alleles having the most associated TCRs and HLA-C alleles having the fewest. A later analysis reported that several top co-occurrence clusters appeared linked to parvovirus B19, influenza, CMV and Epstein-Barr virus. CMV serostatus was the only immune exposure information available for the cohort. Some IMGT-functional V segments, including TRBV6-2 and TRBV6-3, could not be distinguished by the 87-base-pair reads and were therefore excluded. HLA typing was unavailable for some donors at each locus, so association tests used only the typed subset. When HLA alleles, especially DR and DQ, strongly co-occurred, attributing TCR associations to individual alleles was difficult. An earlier analysis of some 590 of the donors showed that most TCR beta V segments appeared in productive rearrangements either about 87% or about 30% of the time, which broadly matched IMGT annotations. A further reported finding was that TCR beta sequences accurately predicted the HLA-A and HLA-B alleles for most subjects in the first cohort. The presence/absence analyses assumed that sequencing depth was roughly uniform across donors, and that assumption may not be true. In the study, about 150 TCR beta chains were listed as associated with cytomegalovirus. Compared with the roughly 670-donor mean, donors in an Asian-associated ancestry cluster had fewer N-insertions in productive TCRs, according to a later genetic analysis. Because counts were too low, 15 to 20 rarely observed V segments, including chromosome 9 orphons, were excluded from the earlier analysis of roughly 580 of the donors. An association between a missense DCLRE1C variant and V-gene and J-gene trimming of TCR beta chains was found in a later genetic analysis and replicated in an independent cohort. A few of the identified cytomegalovirus-associated TCR beta chains were confirmed in vitro to be specific for cytomegalovirus antigens. This cohort had only TCR beta chains sequenced, and the lack of alpha or paired-chain data limited which features could be detected. A later analysis associated roughly 17,000 TCR beta sequences with specific HLA alleles at a false discovery rate of 0.05. The classifier was reported to diagnose cytomegalovirus status with high specificity and sensitivity in both the original and validation cohorts. The sequencing pipeline was judged likely to have produced a cluster of highly shared sequence variants as a technical artifact. A later analysis found that HLA-associated TCR beta chains were more clonally expanded and had lower generation probabilities than equally common non-associated chains. Correlated functional status among segregating V segments might reflect linkage disequilibrium, but an unknown experimental factor could not be ruled out. Most CMV-associated TCR beta chains appeared to be HLA-restricted in a later analysis, and the HLA associations seemed to be driven largely by CMV exposure. The authors suggested that the approach could potentially be generalized to other disease states and immunological phenotypes.

The cohort consisted of 600 or so healthy bone marrow donors. At the time of sampling, all cohort members were nominally healthy, though unrecorded immune exposures were likely present. The donor was CMV seronegative and belonged to the group of roughly 330 seronegative cohort members. A peripheral blood sample was collected from each donor, and TCR beta sequencing was performed on peripheral blood mononuclear cells. Genomic DNA extraction from the blood cell samples was performed with the Qiagen DNeasy Blood Extraction Kit. The library was prepared using the immunoSEQ multiplex PCR assay. For the multiplex PCR, a mixture combining 60 forward primers for TCR Vbeta segments and 13 reverse primers for TCR Jbeta segments was used. A multiplex PCR assay on genomic DNA amplified the CDR3 region of rearranged TCR beta genes. The Illumina HiSeq System was used to sequence the amplified TCR beta libraries as 87-base-pair reads. The source study handled its data this way. Across the 500 to 850 repertoires, a later analysis counted about 81 million unique TCR beta chains, roughly 11 million of which were shared by at least two donors. To remove PCR and sequencing errors, raw reads were error-corrected and collapsed into unique sequences using a nearest-neighbor algorithm that merged closely related sequences. To assign V, D and J gene segments, CDR3 sequences were aligned to IMGT reference sequences. Each retained sequence needed at least a six-nucleotide match to both a V gene segment and a J gene segment. A rearrangement was called productive if the CDR3 had no stop codons and remained in frame with V and J, and every other rearrangement was called non-productive. CDR3 was defined according to IMGT convention as the region running from the second conserved V-encoded cysteine to the conserved J-encoded phenylalanine. The earlier analysis of roughly 590 of the donors excluded sequences that lacked an unambiguous match to a single V gene segment. An earlier analysis of 500 to 600 of the donors classified V segments as functional when productive rearrangements were above 56.7% and as segregating when the standard deviation between donors was above 5%. A statistical classification framework was built to diagnose cytomegalovirus status from the catalog of TCR beta chain sequences. In a later analysis, V and J genes were assigned by comparing TCR nucleotide sequences against IMGT/GENE-DB human TR gene sequences. A later analysis assigned CDR3 sequences and most-parsimonious VDJ recombination scenarios with the TCRdist pipeline. In a later analysis, every TCR beta chain was defined by the combination of its CDR3 amino acid sequence and its V-gene family, and reads without a unique V-gene family were dropped. As a way to deal with suspected cross-contamination and a sequencing artifact, a later analysis dropped more than 500 nucleotide sequences that were highly shared and had low generation probability. In a later analysis, a clonal expansion index was calculated for each public chain from normalized within-repertoire ranks of inferred template counts. Generation probabilities in a later analysis came from a VDJ recombination model fitted to out-of-frame rearrangements, and those results were checked against IGoR. Hypergeometric tests were used in a later analysis to score TCR-TCR, TCR-HLA and TCR-CMV co-occurrence, with a repertoire-size bias correction applied to the TCR pairs. False discovery rates were estimated in a later analysis by permuting HLA or CMV assignments 20 times. A later analysis grouped co-occurring TCRs with DBSCAN, adding TCRdist sequence similarity when clustering within HLA-allele-positive subsets. Repertoires with fewer than 30,000 or more than 120,000 public chains, plus five repertoires with anomalous nucleotide sharing, were excluded from co-occurrence clustering. TCRdb carries this immuneACCESS record with in-frame sequences only. Its versions omit some clonotypes, under half of them owing to an unresolved V gene in the studies checked, with the rest unexplained. The V and J calls and the clone size are those of that table, but D and trimming were determined from the DNA. Present in this sample are more than 150,000 clones, about 80% of which were seen just once. Together, the top ten hold 0.65% of the sample.

Sequencing used PBMCs. The sequence was obtained from a boy aged 5 to 17 in good health and CMV-seronegative. The sequence is built from TRBV7-9 and TRBJ2-3; 10 of the junction bases match TRBD2. The nucleotides are TGTGCCAGCGGGACTAGCGACGCCGCTAGCACAGATACGCAGTATTTT. This translates into CASGTSDAASTDTQYF.